Below, one T cell receptor beta chain is given with its context. What it binds is not known. This sample is part of a study of response to subunit inactivated influenza vaccine. General study results and limits: The study's authors posited that every seasonal influenza vaccination enlists few new T cells.

Trimming took off 7 bases at V and 11 bases at J, with 16 bases between the two ends. Per germline, CDR1 SGHDT and CDR2 YYEEEE. This CDR3 contains 12 residues. Via MiXCR, TCRdb re-called the RT-PCR reads, giving one row per CDR3 protein. Seen here are under 200,000 distinct CDR3 sequences, approximately 11% observed once, and the top ten hold under 40%. The V and J genes are TRBV5-6 and TRBJ2-1; tentatively, D is TRBD2 (6 bases). The material was CD8+ T cells sorted from PBMCs, obtained less than 30 months after vaccination. This receptor was obtained from a man aged 50-75 years who received an inactivated influenza vaccine. CDR3 DNA: TGTGCCAGCTCGGAGGGGATGAATAAGCAGTTCTTC. Translation: CASSEGMNKQFF.